This TCR beta chain was identified during a study of T cells after yellow fever vaccination. Study outcomes and limitations: Post-booster samples contained most primary-vaccination clones (more than 95% CD4, 88% CD8). Though weaker, the secondary response peaked faster, on day 5 versus 15.

V trimming: 0 bases; J trimming: 6 bases; junction bases outside the gene matches: 6. The CDR3 has 15 amino acids. Germline V lookup: CDR1 SGHRS, CDR2 YFSETQ. This clonotype was counted only a few times. As yet, its antigen is unknown. A universal primer site and UMIs were added as TCR cDNA was made by 5'RACE template switching. MiXCR, applied by TCRdb to the 5' RACE reads, yields one record per CDR3 protein. This sample has a few hundred thousand distinct CDR3 sequences, with 2.5% to 3.5% found just once. The sequence derives from a man younger than 30 who received the YFV17D yellow fever vaccine. The chain is built from TRBV5-1 and TRBJ1-5, with 7 bases that match TRBD1. The source material was CD4+ T cells sorted from PBMCs, sampled 10 days after the yellow fever booster vaccination. The CDR3 coding sequence is TGCGCCAGCAGCTTGGCGGGGGACAGAAGTCAGCCCCAGCATTTT. As protein: CASSLAGDRSQPQHF.